Listed below are T cell receptor beta chains from one sample, sequenced in a study of early T cells in non-severe SARS-CoV-2 infection. Each CDR3 protein gets one entry after TCRdb re-called the 5' RACE reads with MiXCR. The table lists roughly 56,000 distinct CDR3 sequences, roughly 8.8% of them singletons. The sample taken for sequencing was whole blood. The origin of the receptors is an adult who was a healthcare worker with PCR-confirmed SARS-CoV-2 infection or an uninfected control (not recorded which). The CDR3 runs from the conserved cysteine through the conserved F or W. A D gene is named only where the DNA matches it firmly. Part of the rows lack a size; the others show once, few, many or a class for expanded clones.

V gene: TRBV2
J gene: TRBJ1-1
clone size: many
D gene: .
CDR3 protein: CASSQEGHGNTEAFF
CDR3 DNA: TGTGCCAGCAGTCAGGAGGGACACGGAAACACTGAAGCTTTCTTT

V gene: TRBV6-1
J gene: TRBJ2-5
clone size: many
D gene: .
CDR3 protein: CASSEPSVLTEQETQYF
CDR3 DNA: TGTGCCAGCAGTGAACCGTCTGTGTTGACGGAACAAGAGACCCAGTACTTC

V gene: TRBV10-3
J gene: TRBJ2-3
clone size: .
D gene: .
CDR3 protein: CAISPSDFTNTDTQYF
CDR3 DNA: TGTGCCATCAGCCCGTCGGACTTCACGAACACAGATACGCAGTATTTT

V gene: TRBV6-6
J gene: TRBJ1-2
clone size: many
D gene: .
CDR3 protein: CASSYAQHYGYTF
CDR3 DNA: TGTGCCAGCAGTTACGCCCAGCACTATGGCTACACCTTC

V gene: TRBV6-1
J gene: TRBJ1-5
clone size: few
D gene: .
CDR3 protein: CASSVLDSNQPQHF
CDR3 DNA: TGTGCCAGCAGTGTACTGGATAGCAATCAGCCCCAGCATTTT

V gene: TRBV29-1
J gene: TRBJ1-2
clone size: .
D gene: TRBD1
CDR3 protein: CSVFSEGQGPNYGYTF
CDR3 DNA: TGCAGCGTTTTTTCGGAGGGACAGGGCCCTAACTATGGCTACACCTTC

V gene: TRBV10-2
J gene: TRBJ1-1
clone size: .
D gene: .
CDR3 protein: CASSETGQHTEAFF
CDR3 DNA: TGCGCCAGCAGTGAGACCGGGCAGCACACTGAAGCTTTCTTT

V gene: TRBV6-1
J gene: TRBJ2-5
clone size: few
D gene: .
CDR3 protein: CASSSLKGLQTQYF
CDR3 DNA: TGTGCCAGCAGCTCCCTTAAAGGGTTACAGACCCAGTACTTC

V gene: TRBV5-1
J gene: TRBJ2-5
clone size: many
D gene: .
CDR3 protein: CASRGTGETQYF
CDR3 DNA: TGCGCCAGCAGGGGGACGGGTGAGACCCAGTACTTC

V gene: TRBV7-2
J gene: TRBJ1-3
clone size: .
D gene: .
CDR3 protein: CASSPEGQMPYSGNTIYF
CDR3 DNA: TGTGCCAGCAGCCCTGAAGGACAGATGCCTTACTCTGGAAACACCATATATTTT

V gene: TRBV20-1
J gene: TRBJ1-2
clone size: many
D gene: .
CDR3 protein: CSADSPSGARYGYTF
CDR3 DNA: TGCAGTGCTGATTCCCCGTCGGGGGCCCGATATGGCTACACCTTC

V gene: TRBV12-3/TRBV12-4
J gene: TRBJ1-1
clone size: many
D gene: .
CDR3 protein: CASSSGNTEAFF
CDR3 DNA: TGTGCCAGCAGTTCGGGGAACACTGAAGCTTTCTTT

V gene: TRBV24-1
J gene: TRBJ2-2
clone size: few
D gene: TRBD2
CDR3 protein: CATSSRIGSGGQRSPGELFF
CDR3 DNA: TGTGCCACCAGTTCCAGAATAGGTAGCGGGGGGCAAAGGAGTCCCGGGGAGCTGTTTTTT

V gene: TRBV7-2
J gene: TRBJ2-3
clone size: .
D gene: .
CDR3 protein: CASSHDRRAQYF
CDR3 DNA: TGTGCCAGCAGCCATGACAGGAGGGCGCAGTATTTT

V gene: TRBV18
J gene: TRBJ2-3
clone size: .
D gene: .
CDR3 protein: CASSPIADSLSTDTQYF
CDR3 DNA: TGTGCCAGCTCACCAATCGCCGACAGTCTGAGCACAGATACGCAGTATTTT

V gene: TRBV2
J gene: TRBJ2-3
clone size: .
D gene: .
CDR3 protein: CASRGTYTDTQYF
CDR3 DNA: TGTGCCAGCCGCGGGACTTACACAGATACGCAGTATTTT

V gene: TRBV18
J gene: TRBJ1-2
clone size: few
D gene: TRBD1
CDR3 protein: CASSPTGNNYGYTF
CDR3 DNA: TGTGCCAGCTCACCGACAGGGAACAACTATGGCTACACCTTC

V gene: TRBV29-1
J gene: TRBJ2-2
clone size: many
D gene: .
CDR3 protein: CSSRQGNTGELFF
CDR3 DNA: TGCAGCTCGCGCCAGGGTAACACCGGGGAGCTGTTTTTT

V gene: TRBV24-1
J gene: TRBJ1-6
clone size: .
D gene: .
CDR3 protein: CATSDLRPSGRANSPLHF
CDR3 DNA: TGTGCCACCAGTGATTTACGGCCCTCCGGCAGGGCTAATTCACCCCTCCACTTT

V gene: TRBV4-1
J gene: TRBJ2-3
clone size: few
D gene: TRBD2
CDR3 protein: CASSQEVLTSGGGHTQYF
CDR3 DNA: TGCGCCAGCAGCCAAGAAGTTCTCACTAGCGGGGGAGGCCATACGCAGTATTTT

V gene: TRBV6-5
J gene: TRBJ2-5
clone size: few
D gene: .
CDR3 protein: CASSSTSGLQTQYF
CDR3 DNA: TGTGCCAGCAGTTCCACCTCGGGACTTCAGACCCAGTACTTC

V gene: TRBV5-1
J gene: TRBJ2-2
clone size: .
D gene: .
CDR3 protein: CASSLFDSTGELFF
CDR3 DNA: TGCGCCAGCAGCTTGTTCGACAGCACCGGGGAGCTGTTTTTT

V gene: TRBV7-2
J gene: TRBJ1-5
clone size: .
D gene: .
CDR3 protein: CAHNQPQHF
CDR3 DNA: TGTGCCCATAATCAGCCCCAGCATTTT

V gene: TRBV19
J gene: TRBJ1-5
clone size: many
D gene: .
CDR3 protein: CASSITADPQPQHF
CDR3 DNA: TGTGCCAGTAGTATCACGGCGGACCCTCAGCCCCAGCATTTT

V gene: TRBV12-3/TRBV12-4
J gene: TRBJ2-3
clone size: .
D gene: .
CDR3 protein: CASSLAFSGTDTQYF
CDR3 DNA: TGTGCCAGCAGTTTAGCCTTCTCGGGCACAGATACGCAGTATTTT

V gene: TRBV2
J gene: TRBJ1-5
clone size: .
D gene: .
CDR3 protein: CASNDQGRPNQPQHF
CDR3 DNA: TGTGCCAGCAATGACCAGGGAAGGCCAAATCAGCCCCAGCATTTT